This T cell receptor (beta chain) was recovered during a study of blood T cell repertoires in COVID-19. As for the study in general: The United States, Italy and Spain were the sources of the acute and convalescent COVID-19 samples. T cells, B-cell-depleted T cells, or PBMCs provided the cDNA or gDNA that served as material.

The CDR3 covers 17 residues. Trimming shortened V by 0 bases and J by 2 bases, and 14 bases separated the two germline ends. Germline V gene lookup returns CDR1 WNHNN and CDR2 SYGVQD (reference sequence). Original processing notes: Counts of nucleated cells, estimated from reference gene primer amplification, were obtained. Only in-frame clones appear in the TCRdb table, and some are missing; sequencing was by immunoSEQ multiplex PCR. Clonal size and the V and J genes are those of that table, whereas D and trimming came from the DNA. There are about 120,000 clones in the sample; 65% to 90% occur only once, and around 6.3% lies in the top ten.

This chain links TRBV10-1 with TRBJ1-5, with D possibly being TRBD1 (5 bases). The sequence derives from a man older than 75 with active or convalescent COVID-19. Sequencing was performed on peripheral blood. CDR3 region: CASSESWGGRGNQPQHF. Written as DNA, the CDR3 is TGCGCCAGCAGTGAGTCGTGGGGGGGACGAGGCAATCAGCCCCAGCATTTT.